This entry features one T cell receptor beta chain sequence. The data were obtained in a study of shared T cell receptors in the human thymus. Some clones are missing from TCRdb's copy, which holds only in-frame ones; the method was immunoSEQ multiplex PCR. The data hold around 730,000 clones, with approximately 83% observed a single time. This CDR3 has 11 amino acids. V lost 3 bases and J 9 bases, leaving 6 bases between the germline ends. Germline V gene lookup returns CDR1 MDHEN and CDR2 SYDVKM. This same sample was also taken into another study, of human thymus T cells.

The chain couples TRBV28 to TRBJ1-5; no clear D. The clonotype was recovered from a girl under two years old with a congenital heart defect. Sequencing used thymocytes. CDR3 region: CASSFRGPQHF. The CDR3 DNA reads as TGTGCCAGCAGTTTCCGCGGGCCCCAGCATTTT.